The 18 T cell receptor beta chains reported below all come from one sample, sequenced in a study of OX40 agonist ivuxolimab in advanced cancers. Profiled with immunoSEQ multiplex PCR; TCRdb holds only in-frame clones, not every one. The sample has about 40,000 clones; roughly 85% are singletons. The sequenced sample was CD4+ or CD8+ T cells sorted from blood, obtained in a trial of the OX40 agonist ivuxolimab. These receptors all stem from an adult with an advanced solid tumor such as melanoma, head and neck, liver or kidney cancer.

The count of this clone is one. The chain combines TRBV6-5 with TRBJ2-7, with D tentatively TRBD1 or TRBD2 (6 bases each). V was pared by 3 bases and J by 3 bases, with 15 bases between. The CDR3 contains 15 residues. Germline loops: CDR1 MNHEY, CDR2 SVGAGI. CDR3 residues: CASSYRGDKDYEQYF. CDR3 in DNA: TGTGCCAGCAGTTATAGGGGGGATAAAGACTACGAGCAGTACTTC.

This CDR3 reads CASSLFEGNEQFF. In nucleotides, the CDR3 is TGTGCCAGCAGCTTATTCGAGGGGAATGAGCAGTTCTTC. V usage is TRBV7-6 and J usage is TRBJ2-1; D tentatively reads TRBD1 or TRBD2 (5 bases each). The CDR3 sequence is 13 residues long. The germline V and J ends were trimmed by 2 bases and 7 bases, with 9 bases remaining between them. Germline V CDR1 and CDR2: SGHVS, FNYEAQ.

This sequence joins TRBV18 and TRBJ1-2, with TRBD1 matching 12 bases. With V trimmed by 0 bases and J by 4 bases, 3 bases remained unmatched. The CDR3 consists of 16 residues. CDR1 and CDR2 from the germline V gene are KGHSH and LQKENI. CDR3 coding DNA: TGTGCCAGCTCACCACCGGGACAGGGGGCGGCCTATGGCTACACCTTC. This encodes CASSPPGQGAAYGYTF. Using reference TRBV18 and TRBJ1-2 for the parts outside the CDR3, the full variable domain is NAGVMQNPRHLVRRRGQEARLRCSPMKGHSHVYWYRQLPEEGLKFMVYLQKENIIDESGMPKERFSAEFPKEGPSILRIQQVVRGDSAAYFCASSPPGQGAAYGYTFGSGTRLTVV.

CDR3 bases: TGTGCCAGCAGCCCCACCGCCAGCTCCTACGAGCAGTACTTC. It codes for CASSPTASSYEQYF. V and J are TRBV7-9 and TRBJ2-7; D unresolved. The length of the CDR3 is 14 residues. The V end lost 5 bases, the J end lost 0 bases, and 11 bases lay between the germline ends. Per germline, CDR1 SEHNR and CDR2 FQNEAQ (reference sequence).

V usage is TRBV4-1 and J usage is TRBJ2-1, with D unresolved. Germline lookup yields CDR1 MGHRA and CDR2 YSYEKL. V lost 0 bases to trimming and J lost 5 bases, with 11 bases between them. The CDR3 length is 15 residues. The chain's CDR3 is CASSQEAWPNNEQFF. The CDR3 DNA reads as TGCGCCAGCAGCCAAGAAGCGTGGCCGAACAATGAGCAGTTCTTC.

The chain is built from TRBV9 and TRBJ2-1, with a weak D call TRBD2 (5 bases). V was shortened by 0 bases and J by 9 bases, with 7 bases between the two germline ends. The germline V gene has CDR1 SGDLS and CDR2 YYNGEE. CDR3 length equals 12 residues. Here the CDR3 reads CASSVGGPEQFF. Written as DNA, the CDR3 is TGTGCCAGCAGCGTAGGAGGGCCTGAGCAGTTCTTC.

The gene calls are TRBV4-2 and TRBJ1-2; D perhaps matches TRBD1 (5 bases). Germline V gene data show CDR1 as LGHNA and CDR2 as YNFKEQ. The CDR3 is 15 residues long. With 1 base removed from V and 5 bases from J, the gap between germline ends came to 14 bases. The CDR3 bases are TGTGCCAGCAGCCAAGTCGCGGGAGGGGAGTATGGCTACACCTTC. Its protein product is CASSQVAGGEYGYTF.

The chain is built from TRBV9 and TRBJ1-1; TRBD1 might be the D (5 bases). Germline CDR1 reads SGDLS; CDR2 reads YYNGEE. V shed 6 bases and J shed 5 bases, with 17 bases lying between them. The CDR3 loop spans 14 amino acids. The CDR3 coding sequence is TGTGCCAGCAATTCGGGGGGAAGATGGACTGAAGCTTTCTTT. Its translation: CASNSGGRWTEAFF.

J is TRBJ2-7 and V is TRBV5-6, with D uncertain. This CDR3 has 13 amino acids. V dropped 6 bases and J dropped 0 bases, with 10 bases sitting between them. The germline V gene has CDR1 SGHDT and CDR2 YYEEEE. CDR3: CASNLAASYEQYF. In nucleotides, the CDR3 is TGTGCCAGCAATCTTGCGGCCTCCTACGAGCAGTACTTC.

The chain uses TRBV11-2 and TRBJ1-5; D unresolved. This CDR3 comprises 15 residues. Per germline, CDR1 SGHAT and CDR2 FQNNGV. V was shortened by 3 bases and J by 6 bases, with 15 bases between the two germline ends. Written as DNA, the CDR3 is TGTGCCAGCAGCTTTGGAGGGAGCGTGAGTCAGCCCCAGCATTTT. This sequence encodes CASSFGGSVSQPQHF.

The J gene is TRBJ1-5, the V gene TRBV13; D gene ambiguous. The V end was cut by 8 bases, the J end by 6 bases, with 11 bases between. Looked up from germline, CDR1 is PRHDT and CDR2 is FYEKMQ (reference sequence). The CDR3 consists of 12 residues. The CDR3 coding sequence is TGTGCCAGCGGATCAGGCGGTCAGCCCCAGCATTTT. It is translated as CASGSGGQPQHF. Full variable domain (rest looked up from reference TRBV13 and TRBJ1-5): AAGVIQSPRHLIKEKRETATLKCYPIPRHDTVYWYQQGPGQDPQFLISFYEKMQSDKGSIPDRFSAQQFSDYHSELNMSSLELGDSALYFCASGSGGQPQHFGDGTRLSIL.

The chain joins TRBV11-1 to TRBJ1-1, with D possibly being TRBD1 (6 bases). Germline V gene lookup returns CDR1 SGHAT and CDR2 FQDESV (reference sequence). CDR3 length equals 17 residues. The V end lost 5 bases, the J end lost 0 bases, and 19 bases lay between the germline ends. The CDR3 DNA sequence: TGTGCCAGCAGCAAACCCCACAGGGCCATCATGAACACTGAAGCTTTCTTT. Its protein is CASSKPHRAIMNTEAFF.

The chain has TRBV9 and TRBJ1-5; no firm D call. Germline V gene data show CDR1 as SGDLS and CDR2 as YYNGEE. The CDR3 is made up of 13 amino acids. V was trimmed by 2 bases and J by 4 bases, leaving 7 bases between them. CDR3 nucleotides: TGTGCCAGCAGCGTTAGGGATAATCAGCCCCAGCATTTT. Translating gives CASSVRDNQPQHF.

The chain carries TRBV14 and TRBJ1-1, with D possibly matching TRBD1 (5 bases). Deletions cut 1 base from V and 3 bases from J, with 12 bases between. The CDR3 consists of 15 residues. Germline-derived CDR1 and CDR2 are SGHDN and FVKESK. The CDR3 sequence: CASSQAPRADTEAFF. The CDR3 DNA follows: TGTGCCAGCAGCCAAGCACCCAGGGCGGACACTGAAGCTTTCTTT.

The chain recombines TRBV25-1 with TRBJ2-5; D possibly matches TRBD1 or TRBD2 (5 bases each). The CDR3 has 14 residues. Per germline, CDR1 MGHDK and CDR2 SYGVNS. V lost 4 bases, J lost 0 bases, and 9 bases lay in between. DNA of the CDR3: TGTGCCAGCAGTGTTGGGACGGACCAAGAGACCCAGTACTTC. This encodes CASSVGTDQETQYF.

This chain connects TRBV5-1 to TRBJ1-2; no clear D gene. Trimming removed 4 bases at V and 1 base at J, with 17 bases between. The CDR3 covers 16 residues. The germline gives CDR1 SGHRS, CDR2 YFSETQ. DNA for the CDR3: TGCGCCAGCAGCCCCCTCTCGGCCGGATTTAACTATGGCTACACCTTC. Translated: CASSPLSAGFNYGYTF.

The rearrangement uses TRBV7-9 and TRBJ2-7; D could derive from TRBD1 or TRBD2 (5 bases each). The germline V and J ends were trimmed by 4 bases and 3 bases, with 16 bases remaining between them. The V gene's germline CDR1 is SEHNR and CDR2 FQNEAQ (reference sequence). The CDR3 runs 15 residues. Here the CDR3 DNA reads TGTGCCAGCAGCTCGGAATGGGACCGAGGCTACGAGCAGTACTTC. As protein: CASSSEWDRGYEQYF.

This rearrangement joins TRBV5-1 to TRBJ2-1; the D is unclear. V was shortened by 7 bases and J by 4 bases, with 12 bases between the two germline ends. Germline V gene lookup returns CDR1 SGHRS and CDR2 YFSETQ. CDR3 length: 13 residues. DNA of the CDR3: TGCGCCAGCGCCCTCGGACGATACAATGAGCAGTTCTTC. Translation: CASALGRYNEQFF.